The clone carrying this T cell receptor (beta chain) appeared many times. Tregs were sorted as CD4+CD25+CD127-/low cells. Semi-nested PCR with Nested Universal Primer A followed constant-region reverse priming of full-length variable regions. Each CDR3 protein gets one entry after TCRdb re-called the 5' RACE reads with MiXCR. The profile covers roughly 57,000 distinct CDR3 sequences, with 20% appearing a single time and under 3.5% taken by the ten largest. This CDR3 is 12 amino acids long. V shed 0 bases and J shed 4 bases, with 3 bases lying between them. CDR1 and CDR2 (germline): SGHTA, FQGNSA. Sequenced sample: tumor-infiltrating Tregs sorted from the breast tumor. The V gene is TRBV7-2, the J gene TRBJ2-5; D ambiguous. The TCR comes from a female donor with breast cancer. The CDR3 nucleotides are TGTGCCAGCAGCTTAGCCACAGAGACCCAGTACTTC. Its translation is CASSLATETQYF.